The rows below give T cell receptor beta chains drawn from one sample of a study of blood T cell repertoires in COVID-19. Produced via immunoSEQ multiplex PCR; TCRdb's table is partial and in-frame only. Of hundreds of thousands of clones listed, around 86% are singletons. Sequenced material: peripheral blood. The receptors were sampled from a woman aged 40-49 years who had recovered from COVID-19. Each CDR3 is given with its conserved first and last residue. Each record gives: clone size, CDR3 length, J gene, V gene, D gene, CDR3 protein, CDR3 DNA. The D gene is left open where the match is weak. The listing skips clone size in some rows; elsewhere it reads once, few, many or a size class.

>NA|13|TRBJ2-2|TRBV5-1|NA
CASSKGPTGELFF
TGCGCCAGCAGCAAGGGGCCCACCGGGGAGCTGTTTTTT
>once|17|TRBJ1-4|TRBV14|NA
CASSQDWGPSTNEKLFF
TGTGCCAGCAGCCAAGATTGGGGGCCTTCAACTAATGAAAAACTGTTTTTT
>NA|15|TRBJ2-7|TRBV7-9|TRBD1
CASSSGGRAYYEQYF
TGTGCCAGCAGCTCAGGGGGCAGGGCATACTACGAGCAGTACTTC
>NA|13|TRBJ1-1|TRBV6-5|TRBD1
CASRGTGNTEAFF
TGTGCCAGCAGGGGGACAGGGAACACTGAAGCTTTCTTT
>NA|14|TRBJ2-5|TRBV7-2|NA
CASSLAPGLETQYF
TGTGCCAGCAGCTTAGCCCCGGGGTTAGAGACCCAGTACTTC
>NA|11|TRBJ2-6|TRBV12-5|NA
CASGLNQVLTF
TGTGCTAGTGGTTTGAATCAGGTCCTGACTTTC
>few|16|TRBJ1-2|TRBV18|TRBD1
CASSDPGGDRSYGYTF
TGTGCCAGCTCCGATCCGGGAGGGGACAGATCCTATGGCTACACCTTC
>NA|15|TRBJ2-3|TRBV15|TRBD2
CATSIRGRGTDTQYF
TGTGCCACCAGCATTCGGGGGAGGGGCACAGATACGCAGTATTTT
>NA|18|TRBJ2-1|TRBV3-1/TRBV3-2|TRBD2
CASSQDSWAGGLNNEQFF
TGTGCCAGCAGCCAAGATTCATGGGCGGGGGGCCTAAACAATGAGCAGTTCTTC
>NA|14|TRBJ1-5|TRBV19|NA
CASSWGEGNQPQHF
TGTGCCAGTAGTTGGGGAGAGGGCAATCAGCCCCAGCATTTT
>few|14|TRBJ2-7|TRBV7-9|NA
CASSAYSNSYEQYF
TGTGCCAGCAGCGCCTACAGCAATTCCTACGAGCAGTACTTC
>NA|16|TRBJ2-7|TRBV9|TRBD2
CASSIDGGWSKYEQYF
TGTGCCAGCAGCATTGACGGGGGGTGGTCCAAGTACGAGCAGTACTTC
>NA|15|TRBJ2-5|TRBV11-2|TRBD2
CASSLGGGRMETQYF
TGTGCCAGCAGCTTAGGGGGGGGGAGAATGGAGACCCAGTACTTC